The clone carrying this TCR beta chain was seen at least ten times. RNA transcripts gave rise to amplified TCR beta CDR3 regions. When the TCR CDR3 underwent first-round RT-PCR, the HTBI primer set was used. TCRdb redid the calling of the multiplex PCR reads with MiXCR, one entry per CDR3 protein. The sample holds some 490,000 distinct CDR3 sequences, around 16% seen once. This sample was taken from a study of T cells in Graves' hyperthyroidism and ophthalmopathy. Sequenced sample: blood. The TCR originated in a woman between 25 and 40 years old with Graves' ophthalmopathy.

CDR3 sequence: CASTAGGAKNIQYF. As DNA, the CDR3 is TGTGCCAGCACTGCGGGAGGAGCCAAAAACATTCAGTACTTC. This chain connects TRBV12-3 or TRBV12-4 to TRBJ2-4; 8 bases align to TRBD2. The V gene end was trimmed by 7 bases and the J gene end by 0 bases; junction bases not matched to a gene: 2. The CDR3 spans 14 residues.